This T cell receptor (beta chain) was sequenced in a study of T cell repertoires in cytomegalovirus infection. TCRdb independently ran MiXCR on the reads; one entry per CDR3 protein. The profile shows roughly 46,000 distinct CDR3 sequences, roughly 20% of them singletons. The CDR3 is 14 residues long. Trimming removed 5 bases from V and 3 bases from J, with 14 bases in between. Germline V gene sequence: CDR1 SGHTA, CDR2 FQGNSA. This clonotype was recorded at least ten times. Its antigen is unidentified. This clonotype originated in a human donor in good health (CMV status not recorded). Some clones in this sample may be carry-over from other donors' samples. The V gene is TRBV7-2, the J gene TRBJ2-7, with unresolved D. Sequenced sample: PBMCs, sequenced either directly or after in vitro stimulation (not recorded which). The CDR3 is CASSRLGFNYEQYF. The CDR3, as DNA: TGTGCCAGCAGCCGCCTCGGGTTTAACTACGAGCAGTACTTC.